This T cell receptor beta chain comes out of a study of cytomegalovirus exposure and HLA in healthy donors. About the research overall: Approximately 85 million unique TCRs from HLA-typed donors made up an early data release. Most donors, 70% to 85% of a few hundred genotyped, fell in the Caucasian-associated ancestry cluster. General study findings and limits: Reportedly, a later analysis found an Asian-associated ancestry cluster had fewer N-insertions than the approximately 670-donor mean. TCR beta sequences reportedly predicted the HLA-A and HLA-B alleles of most subjects accurately.

The PCR made use of 60 Vbeta and 13 Jbeta primers. The protocol was immunoSEQ multiplex PCR, while the TCRdb copy is restricted to in-frame clones and leaves out a portion. The repertoire includes around 150,000 clones, around 80% of them detected once, and 1.5% sits in the top ten. The germline V gene has CDR1 MNHEY and CDR2 SVGAGI. Trimming took 7 bases from V and 4 from J; bases not matched to a gene: 11. This CDR3 has 15 amino acids. On this clone: Its target is not known.

This sequence originates from a girl between 5 and 17 years old in good health and CMV-seropositive. Sequencing was carried out using PBMCs. The chain couples TRBV6-5 to TRBJ2-3, with TRBD2 matching 7 bases. The CDR3 sequence is CASTLTSDQSDTQYF. CDR3 DNA sequence: TGTGCCAGCACCCTTACTAGCGATCAATCAGATACGCAGTATTTT.